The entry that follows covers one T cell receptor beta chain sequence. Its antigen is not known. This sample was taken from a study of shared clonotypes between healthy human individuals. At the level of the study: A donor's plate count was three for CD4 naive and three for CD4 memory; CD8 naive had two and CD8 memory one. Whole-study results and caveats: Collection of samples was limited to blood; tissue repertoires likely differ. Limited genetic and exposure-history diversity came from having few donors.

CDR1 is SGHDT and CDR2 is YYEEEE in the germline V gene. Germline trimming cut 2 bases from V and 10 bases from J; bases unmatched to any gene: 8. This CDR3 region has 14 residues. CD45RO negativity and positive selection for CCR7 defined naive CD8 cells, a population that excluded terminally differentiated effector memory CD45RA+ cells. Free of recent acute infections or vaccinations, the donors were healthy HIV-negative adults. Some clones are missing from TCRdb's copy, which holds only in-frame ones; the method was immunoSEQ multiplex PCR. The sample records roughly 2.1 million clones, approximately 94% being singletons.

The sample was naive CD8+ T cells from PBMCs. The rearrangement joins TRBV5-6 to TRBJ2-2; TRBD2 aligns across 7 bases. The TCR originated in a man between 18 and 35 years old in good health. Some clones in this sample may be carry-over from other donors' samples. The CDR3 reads CASSFRARGVELFF. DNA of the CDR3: TGTGCCAGCAGCTTCCGGGCACGGGGGGTGGAGCTGTTTTTT.